The clone carrying this T cell receptor (beta chain) was seen only a few times. Its antigen is as yet unknown. A multiplex PCR was run with 60 Vbeta primers and 13 Jbeta primers. Sequencing was performed with immunoSEQ multiplex PCR; in TCRdb, only in-frame clones are kept and a portion is missing. The table shows tens of thousands of clones, with about 78% occurring only once. The data were taken from a study of cytomegalovirus exposure and HLA in healthy donors. Study observations and caveats: Some highly shared sequence variants likely arose as a pipeline artifact.

Germline V CDR1 and CDR2: SGHRS, YFSETQ. The V gene end was trimmed by 1 base and the J gene end by 1 base; junction bases not matched to a gene: 9. The CDR3 runs 18 residues. The chain uses TRBV5-1 and TRBJ2-2; the match to TRBD2 covers 8 bases. Sequenced sample: PBMCs. This receptor was taken from a woman younger than 45 in good health and CMV-seronegative. The CDR3 loop is CASSLWVLTSENTGELFF. In nucleotides, the CDR3 is TGCGCCAGCAGCTTGTGGGTCCTGACTAGCGAGAACACCGGGGAGCTGTTTTTT. The entire variable domain, with the rest obtained from reference TRBV5-1 and TRBJ2-2, is as follows: KAGVTQTPRYLIKTRGQQVTLSCSPISGHRSVSWYQQTPGQGLQFLFEYFSETQRNKGNFPGRFSGRQFSNSRSEMNVSTLELGDSALYLCASSLWVLTSENTGELFFGEGSRLTVL.